The 2 T cell receptor beta chains below all came from one sample that was sequenced in a study of blood T cell repertoires in COVID-19. Measured with immunoSEQ multiplex PCR; TCRdb has only the in-frame clones, and not every one. This sample carries a few hundred thousand clones, approximately 85% of them seen once, and the ten largest clones take 2.2%. Sequencing was performed on PBMCs or T cells enriched from blood (not recorded which). The receptors shown here come from a man younger than 40 who had recovered from COVID-19.

The rearrangement joins TRBV5-4 to TRBJ1-2; 7 nucleotides align to TRBD1. CDR3 length: 20 amino acids. The ends lost 0 bases at V and 0 bases at J; junction bases unmatched: 17. CDR1 SGHNT and CDR2 YYREEE come from the germline V gene (reference sequence). The CDR3, as DNA: TGTGCCAGCAGCTTGGTGACCCTTATCGGGACAGCACAGTCTAACTATGGCTACACCTTC. Amino acid sequence: CASSLVTLIGTAQSNYGYTF.

The chain recombines TRBV19 with TRBJ1-2; 7 bases line up with TRBD1. Looked up from germline, CDR1 is LNHDA and CDR2 is SQIVND (reference sequence). Trimming at V came to 6 bases and at J to 5 bases, leaving 18 bases not matched to a gene. This CDR3 is 17 amino acids long. The CDR3 is CASRPPLDRSLWYGYTF. In DNA form, the CDR3 reads TGTGCCAGTAGGCCCCCGTTGGACAGGTCCCTTTGGTATGGCTACACCTTC.